The rows below give T cell receptor beta chains drawn from one sample of a study of T cells in Graves' hyperthyroidism and ophthalmopathy. In TCRdb, the multiplex PCR reads were re-called with MiXCR into one record per CDR3 protein. The repertoire holds around 580,000 distinct CDR3 sequences, roughly a sixth seen once, with 15% to 20% in the top ten. The source material was blood. These receptors all stem from a woman under 30 with Graves' hyperthyroidism. Both conserved end residues are part of each CDR3. The order of the fields is V gene, J gene, CDR3 protein.

TRBV14,TRBJ1-2,CASSQEAWASYGYTF
TRBV2,TRBJ2-7,CAGKLAGGTYEQYF
TRBV7-9,TRBJ1-4,CASSLDKNEKLFF
TRBV5-1,TRBJ2-7,CASSLSKDIDEQYF
TRBV12-3/TRBV12-4,TRBJ1-1,CARSLGQATEAFF
TRBV7-6,TRBJ2-5,CASSFLADTQETQYF
TRBV11-2,TRBJ2-7,CASSFPDSGGLDYEQYF
TRBV28,TRBJ1-4,CASSHRGKNEKLFF
TRBV7-2,TRBJ1-4,CASSFQGDGEKLFF
TRBV30,TRBJ1-5,CAWSVRGPGPQHF
TRBV2,TRBJ2-3,CASSEGATQGLADTQYF
TRBV9,TRBJ1-1,CASSPTIGGYTEAFF
TRBV29-1,TRBJ2-1,CSALGQGPYNEQFF
TRBV6-2/TRBV6-3,TRBJ2-5,CASSYSLGQGSREQYF
TRBV18,TRBJ1-1,CASSNDRGGTEAFF
TRBV29-1,TRBJ2-1,CSVARDTYNEQFF
TRBV19,TRBJ2-4,CASRRTGSLAKNIQYF
TRBV7-3,TRBJ2-1,CASSFSLSGPYNEQFF
TRBV6-1,TRBJ2-1,CASSRNRDRVSDEQFF
TRBV29-1,TRBJ2-7,CSVVSSIWEQYF
TRBV2,TRBJ1-4,CASSPRDRGGEKLFF
TRBV5-6,TRBJ2-1,CASSLVTGVAEQFF
TRBV6-2/TRBV6-3,TRBJ1-2,CASSTDGTLGYTF
TRBV2,TRBJ1-4,CASSAHRGQGTEKLFF
TRBV2,TRBJ2-1,CASSESGIPSSYNEQFF